A single T cell receptor (beta chain) is shown here with its context. Its specific antigen is unknown. It has no much larger one-base neighbor in the sample; base qualities were not kept. Here V drops 6 bases and J drops 2 bases, and the junction holds 4 bases not matched to any gene. CDR1 and CDR2, per the germline V gene, are MDHEN and SYDVKM. Spanning cysteine to phenylalanine, the CDR3 consists of 14 amino acids. Only CDR3 DNA remains: 42 bases, in frame from the first base. Each collaborating institution followed its own protocols to collect whole blood in K2EDTA tubes. For TCRbeta analysis, collaborators shipped samples as frozen whole blood, isolated PBMCs, or DNA extracted from either of those sample types. These data come from a study of blood T cell repertoires in COVID-19 (dated by TCRdb to 2018 to 2020). Study-level background: The collaborator samples originated in the United States, Italy and Spain and spanned the acute and convalescent phases of COVID-19. The repertoires were released in a freely available public database intended as a resource for research on the immune response to SARS-CoV-2. The prospective study material was composed of cDNA or gDNA derived from T cells, B-cell-depleted T cells, or PBMCs. HLA class I and class II types, where available, came from metadata supplied by the sample provider rather than from assay-based typing. Sample metadata almost always included a de-identified subject ID, COVID-19 status, age in years and sex. Subjects who had been exposed to COVID-19, were actively infected with it, or had recovered from it provided the deeply sampled blood TCRbeta repertoires that made up the dataset. The samples were drawn from the first 160 participants of the ongoing ImmuneRACE study and from roughly 1,300 subjects provided by 6 global collaborators. Results the study describes overall, beyond this receptor: The quantity of clinical and demographic metadata differed by source and by participant and was supplied without curation.

TCRbeta CDR3 regions were amplified from genomic DNA using the immunoSEQ Assay, a bias-controlled multiplex PCR. From the authors' description of their analysis: The number of nucleated cells in each sample was estimated from the amplification of reference gene primers within the assay. Sequence reads were collapsed and filtered to measure the absolute abundance of every unique TCRbeta CDR3 rearrangement. For each sample, productive Simpson clonality was calculated as the square root of Simpson's diversity index over productive rearrangements. TCRdb carries this immuneACCESS record with in-frame sequences only. Its versions omit some clonotypes, under half of them owing to an unresolved V gene in the studies checked, with the rest unexplained. Clone size and the V and J calls come from that table; the DNA yielded D and trimming. Counted in this sample were 310,000 or so clones; approximately 87% of them appeared once. The top ten hold about 3.9% of the sample.

The chain employs TRBV28 and TRBJ2-5; the central 9 bases match TRBD2. The origin of this receptor is a woman aged 45-65 years with active or convalescent COVID-19. The sequencing sample was made of peripheral blood. The DNA sequence is TGTGCCAGCAGCCGCGCGGGGGGGCAAGAGACCCAGTACTTC. Translated, it gives CASSRAGGQETQYF.